Below, 32 T cell receptor beta chains from the same sample are listed, as sequenced in a study of cytomegalovirus exposure and HLA in healthy donors. The PCR had 60 Vbeta and 13 Jbeta primers. Sequenced by immunoSEQ multiplex PCR; TCRdb stores in-frame clones only, minus some. The table has 150,000 or so clones, roughly 79% seen once. Source material: PBMCs. The source of these receptors is a man younger than 45 in good health and CMV-seronegative.

The chain combines TRBV21-1 with TRBJ1-5. TRBV21-1 is marked as a pseudogene. The CDR3 is 18 amino acids. The CDR3: CASSKPEREGQKDQPQHF. The CDR3 region has the DNA TGTGCCAGCAGCAAACCCGAACGGGAGGGGCAGAAGGATCAGCCCCAGCATTTT.

This clone was observed a single time. In the same sample, other DNA sequences code for this CDR3. The chain is built from TRBV9 and TRBJ2-7; 8 nucleotides line up with TRBD1. The trim removed 0 bases at V and 1 base at J, leaving 3 bases unmatched. In germline, CDR1 is SGDLS, CDR2 YYNGEE. This CDR3 region has 15 residues. Written as DNA, the CDR3 is TGTGCCAGCAGCGTAGGCCAGGGGGCTTCCTACGAGCAGTACTTC. Protein product: CASSVGQGASYEQYF. Together with reference TRBV9 and TRBJ2-7, the CDR3 gives the full variable domain: DSGVTQTPKHLITATGQRVTLRCSPRSGDLSVYWYQQSLDQGLQFLIQYYNGEERAKGNILERFSAQQFPDLHSELNLSSLELGDSALYFCASSVGQGASYEQYFGPGTRLTVT.

In its sample, this clone was seen once. The genes are TRBV10-1 and TRBJ2-1; 10 bases match TRBD1. CDR3 length: 13 residues. CDR1 and CDR2 (germline): WNHNN, SYGVQD (reference sequence). V was pared by 6 bases and J by 8 bases, with 4 bases of the junction left unmatched. In nucleotides, the CDR3 is TGCGCCAGCAGAGGACAGGGGGGCGATGAGCAGTTCTTC. Translated: CASRGQGGDEQFF.

V gene TRBV19 combines with J gene TRBJ1-5; 10 positions agree with TRBD1. The germline CDR1 and CDR2 sequences are LNHDA and SQIVND (reference sequence). The CDR3 length is 13 residues. The trim removed 10 bases at V and 4 bases at J, leaving 4 bases unmatched. CDR3 coding DNA: TGTGCCATCTCGGACAGGGGGAATCAGCCCCAGCATTTT. This encodes CAISDRGNQPQHF.

Only one count was recorded for this clone. This chain joins TRBV18 and TRBJ2-7; weak D call: TRBD1 (5 bases). The germline gives CDR1 KGHSH, CDR2 LQKENI. The CDR3 is 12 residues long. Trimming stripped 2 bases from V and 5 bases from J, with 7 bases between. The CDR3 region is CASSPTGDEQYF. The CDR3, as DNA: TGTGCCAGCTCACCAACAGGAGACGAGCAGTACTTC.

The chain combines TRBV9 with TRBJ2-2; 14 bases map to TRBD2. Trimming at V came to 4 bases and at J to 7 bases, leaving 6 bases not matched to a gene. Germline V gene lookup returns CDR1 SGDLS and CDR2 YYNGEE. CDR3 length: 16 residues. CDR3 region: CASSSRLAGGHGELFF. CDR3 nucleotides: TGTGCCAGCAGCTCACGACTAGCGGGAGGGCACGGGGAGCTGTTTTTT.

The chain is built from TRBV6-5 and TRBJ2-1; the match to TRBD2 covers 10 bases. From germline, CDR1 is MNHEY and CDR2 SVGAGI. CDR3 length equals 15 residues. V shed 5 bases, J shed 3 bases, and the junction held 4 bases outside the gene matches. The CDR3 is CASSTVAGGYNEQFF. CDR3 nucleotide sequence: TGTGCCAGCAGTACCGTAGCGGGAGGCTACAATGAGCAGTTCTTC.

This sequence joins TRBV5-6 and TRBJ1-2; D is uncertain. The V and J ends lost 4 bases and 8 bases respectively, with 12 bases between them. This CDR3 contains 12 residues. CDR1 is SGHDT, CDR2 YYEEEE, per germline. The chain's CDR3 is CASSPFERGYTF. The DNA for the CDR3 is TGTGCCAGCAGCCCGTTTGAGCGGGGCTACACCTTC.

In this sample, this clone turned up a few times. This chain links TRBV11-2 with TRBJ2-1; 7 nucleotides line up with TRBD2. Germline lookup yields CDR1 SGHAT and CDR2 FQNNGV. The CDR3 totals 17 residues. Losses at the gene ends were 3 bases for V and 2 bases for J; bases not matched to a gene: 10. CDR3 nucleotide sequence: TGTGCCAGCAGCTTCCCGGACTTTGCGGGGGCCTACAATGAGCAGTTCTTC. Translated, it gives CASSFPDFAGAYNEQFF. The whole variable domain, remainder taken from reference TRBV11-2 and TRBJ2-1, is EAGVAQSPRYKIIEKRQSVAFWCNPISGHATLYWYQQILGQGPKLLIQFQNNGVVDDSQLPKDRFSAERLKGVDSTLKIQPAKLEDSAVYLCASSFPDFAGAYNEQFFGPGTRLTVL.

Remarks on this clone: Other DNA sequences of this sample code for an identical CDR3. The chain joins TRBV5-6 to TRBJ1-2; 7 bases map to TRBD1. From germline, CDR1 is SGHDT and CDR2 YYEEEE. V trimming: 0 bases; J trimming: 4 bases; junction bases outside the gene matches: 0. The CDR3 has 13 amino acids. DNA for the CDR3: TGTGCCAGCAGCTTGGACAGGGGCTATGGCTACACCTTC. Its translation: CASSLDRGYGYTF. The full variable domain, rest sourced from reference TRBV5-6 and TRBJ1-2, is DAGVTQSPTHLIKTRGQQVTLRCSPKSGHDTVSWYQQALGQGPQFIFQYYEEEERQRGNFPDRFSGHQFPNYSSELNVNALLLGDSALYLCASSLDRGYGYTFGSGTRLTVV.

The rearrangement uses TRBV15 and TRBJ2-1, with 11 bases matching TRBD1. The V segment lost 0 bases and the J segment 4 bases; nucleotides outside the gene matches: 8. This CDR3 spans 18 amino acids. Germline lookup yields CDR1 LNHNV and CDR2 YYDKDF (reference sequence). The CDR3 loop reads CATSRDPSGTGGYNEQFF. CDR3 DNA: TGTGCCACCAGCAGAGATCCCTCGGGGACAGGGGGTTACAATGAGCAGTTCTTC.

The chain employs TRBV27 and TRBJ2-7; TRBD2 aligns across 12 bases. V was pared by 0 bases and J by 3 bases, with 12 bases of the junction left unmatched. There are 19 residues in the CDR3. Germline V gene sequence: CDR1 MNHEY, CDR2 SMNVEV (reference sequence). This CDR3 is CASSLSLDSLAGGLYEQYF. Here the CDR3 DNA reads TGTGCCAGCAGTTTATCGCTCGACTCCCTAGCGGGAGGGCTCTACGAGCAGTACTTC.

The CDR3 sequence: CASSLYSSSYEQYF. Here the CDR3 DNA reads TGTGCCAGCAGCCTTTACTCCTCCTCCTACGAGCAGTACTTC. This rearrangement joins TRBV11-3 to TRBJ2-7; the D is unclear. Germline-derived CDR1 and CDR2 are SGHNT and YENEEA. Trimming cost V 5 bases and J 0 bases, with 11 bases left between them. There are 14 residues in the CDR3.

CDR3 nucleotide sequence: TGTGCCAGCAGTTTAGTTCCCCCTAGCGCCGAGTACGAGCAGTACTTC. This codes for CASSLVPPSAEYEQYF. The rearrangement links TRBV27 to TRBJ2-7, with a tentative D call TRBD2 (6 bases). The CDR3 is 16 residues long. The germline V gene has CDR1 MNHEY and CDR2 SMNVEV (reference sequence). Trimming took 2 bases from V and 4 from J, leaving 18 bases between them.

The chain uses TRBV27 and TRBJ2-6; TRBD1 matches at 8 bases. The CDR3 is made up of 17 amino acids. Germline trimming cut 6 bases from V and 4 bases from J; bases unmatched to any gene: 11. The germline gives CDR1 MNHEY, CDR2 SMNVEV (reference sequence). The CDR3 reads CASSSTGAGWGANVLTF. In DNA form, the CDR3 reads TGTGCCAGCAGCTCGACAGGGGCCGGATGGGGGGCCAACGTCCTGACTTTC.

In this sample, this clone turned up a few times. This sequence joins TRBV5-6 and TRBJ2-7; D is unresolved. Trimming shortened V by 0 bases and J by 1 base, and 5 bases separated the two germline ends. The CDR3 loop spans 13 amino acids. Germline CDR1 SGHDT, CDR2 YYEEEE. Here the CDR3 DNA reads TGTGCCAGCAGCTTGGTGGCATCCTACGAGCAGTACTTC. Translation: CASSLVASYEQYF.

This clone was observed a few times. The gene calls are TRBV28 and TRBJ2-7, with 8 nucleotides matching TRBD1. Germline CDR1 is MDHEN and CDR2 is SYDVKM. V dropped 5 bases and J dropped 4; count of bases not matched to a gene: 13. The CDR3 extends over 16 amino acids. The CDR3 loop reads CASSTHGQGKVYEQYF. CDR3 nucleotide sequence: TGTGCCAGCAGTACCCATGGACAGGGAAAGGTTTACGAGCAGTACTTC.

Concerning this clone itself: Distinct nucleotide sequences in the sample also encode this CDR3. The V call is TRBV6-5, the J call TRBJ1-3, with a possible D match to TRBD1 (6 bases). The CDR3 covers 13 residues. Germline values: CDR1 MNHEY, CDR2 SVGAGI. V lost 7 bases and J 4 bases, leaving 11 bases between the germline ends. CDR3 loop: CASTRGSGNTIYF. The CDR3 DNA sequence: TGTGCCAGCACTAGGGGGAGCGGAAACACCATATATTTT.

J is TRBJ2-1 and V is TRBV7-9; D is possibly TRBD2 (6 bases). Germline CDR1 is SEHNR and CDR2 is FQNEAQ (reference sequence). CDR3 length: 14 residues. With 1 base removed from V and 8 bases from J, the gap between germline ends came to 12 bases. The CDR3 region is CASSLGVGRDEQFF. CDR3 nucleotides: TGTGCCAGCAGCTTAGGAGTCGGGAGAGATGAGCAGTTCTTC.

This clone showed up just once. This chain joins TRBV30 and TRBJ2-5; 7 bases match TRBD2. The DNA matches TRBJ2-7 better at its end, which makes the J call doubtful. The CDR3 is made up of 13 amino acids. Per the germline V gene, CDR1 is GTSNPN and CDR2 is SVGIG (reference sequence). CDR3 nucleotide sequence: TGTGCCTGGAGTGGGGGGGGAACCTACGAGCAGTACTTC. It encodes CAWSGGGTYEQYF.

This chain connects TRBV18 to TRBJ1-1, with D tentatively TRBD1 (6 bases). CDR3 length equals 13 residues. Germline V lookup: CDR1 KGHSH, CDR2 LQKENI. V lost 5 bases, J lost 0 bases, and 7 bases lay in between. In nucleotides, the CDR3 is TGTGCCAGCTCAACAGGGCTGAACACTGAAGCTTTCTTT. Translated, it gives CASSTGLNTEAFF.

This chain joins TRBV5-4 and TRBJ1-1; TRBD1 might be the D (6 bases). The ends were cut back, 2 bases at V and 7 bases at J, with 12 bases in the middle. The CDR3 length is 13 residues. Germline CDR1 SGHNT, CDR2 YYREEE (reference sequence). The CDR3 DNA reads as TGTGCCAGCAGCTTAACAGGGAGGGGTGAAGCTTTCTTT. Its translation: CASSLTGRGEAFF.

This clone was observed a few times. This chain links TRBV15 with TRBJ1-5, with a weak D call TRBD1 (5 bases). Trimming removed 0 bases at V and 9 bases at J, with 15 bases between. Germline CDR1 and CDR2: LNHNV and YYDKDF (reference sequence). The CDR3 totals 15 residues. CDR3 sequence (DNA): TGTGCCACCAGCAGAGATAGGGGTATTCGAGGGCCCCAGCATTTT. It codes for CATSRDRGIRGPQHF.

This clone was picked up one time. CDR3 in amino acids: CASTEGGTGGIYGYTF. DNA of the CDR3: TGCGCCAGCACCGAAGGAGGGACAGGGGGCATCTATGGCTACACCTTC. This chain joins TRBV4-1 and TRBJ1-2, with TRBD1 matching 12 bases. Looked up from germline, CDR1 is MGHRA and CDR2 is YSYEKL. The CDR3 has 16 residues. V dropped 7 bases and J dropped 4; count of bases not matched to a gene: 10.

This clone was observed once. V is TRBV14 and J is TRBJ1-5, with TRBD1 as a possible D gene (6 bases). This CDR3 has 18 amino acids. V shed 3 bases and J shed 0 bases, with 18 bases lying between them. CDR1 is SGHDN and CDR2 is FVKESK in the germline V gene. The CDR3 loop is CASSQNRTESDSNQPQHF. The CDR3 DNA follows: TGTGCCAGCAGCCAGAACAGGACAGAGTCGGATAGCAATCAGCCCCAGCATTTT.

The chain employs TRBV15 and TRBJ2-5; 9 bases agree with TRBD1. Germline loops: CDR1 LNHNV, CDR2 YYDKDF (reference sequence). The V segment lost 0 bases and the J segment 2 bases; nucleotides outside the gene matches: 10. The CDR3 has 18 amino acids. Here the CDR3 DNA reads TGTGCCACCAGCAGAGAAACCGGGACAGGGATTCAGCAAGAGACCCAGTACTTC. It encodes CATSRETGTGIQQETQYF.

V and J are TRBV14 and TRBJ1-1, with D possibly TRBD1 on 5 matching bases. V was clipped by 2 bases and J by 1 base, with 17 bases between them. The CDR3 runs to 17 residues. Germline V lookup: CDR1 SGHDN, CDR2 FVKESK. The DNA of the CDR3 is TGTGCCAGCAGCCAATTGGGGGGAGTGGGACGGAACACTGAAGCTTTCTTT. Translation: CASSQLGGVGRNTEAFF.

The chain recombines TRBV5-6 with TRBJ2-7, with no clear D. The CDR3 runs to 12 residues. V lost 4 bases to trimming and J lost 4 bases, with 9 bases between them. The germline V gene has CDR1 SGHDT and CDR2 YYEEEE. CDR3 nucleotide sequence: TGTGCCAGCAGCATCCCGGGTTACGAGCAGTACTTC. Amino acids: CASSIPGYEQYF.

The V gene is TRBV10-3, the J gene TRBJ2-7; 7 bases fit TRBD1. V was clipped by 2 bases and J by 3 bases; unmatched bases: 7. This CDR3 has 15 amino acids. In germline, CDR1 is ENHRY, CDR2 SYGVKD. CDR3 DNA: TGTGCCATCAGTGAGAAGAGGGGGCTAAGCTACGAGCAGTACTTC. Amino acids: CAISEKRGLSYEQYF.

The rearrangement links TRBV7-9 to TRBJ2-5; TRBD2 matches 9 bases. The CDR3 sequence is 15 residues long. Looked up from germline, CDR1 is SEHNR and CDR2 is FQNEAQ (reference sequence). V trimming: 1 base; J trimming: 5 bases; junction bases outside the gene matches: 5. CDR3 sequence reads: CASSLVSGGSETQYF. The CDR3 DNA follows: TGTGCCAGCAGCTTAGTTAGCGGGGGCTCGGAGACCCAGTACTTC.

The chain is built from TRBV4-3 and TRBJ1-2; possibly TRBD1 for D (6 bases). V lost 0 bases and J 4 bases, leaving 12 bases between the germline ends. Germline V gene lookup returns CDR1 LGHNA and CDR2 YSLEER. This CDR3 has 15 amino acids. The CDR3 DNA sequence: TGCGCCAGCAGCCAAGAAGCGGGACAAATCTATGGCTACACCTTC. Its protein is CASSQEAGQIYGYTF.

V is TRBV10-3 and J is TRBJ1-2; 8 bases are shared with TRBD1. The trim removed 3 bases at V and 5 bases at J, leaving 5 bases unmatched. The CDR3 contains 14 residues. Germline V CDR1 and CDR2: ENHRY, SYGVKD. The CDR3 here is CAISDPGGPYGYTF. For the CDR3, the DNA is TGTGCCATCAGTGACCCAGGGGGCCCTTATGGCTACACCTTC.